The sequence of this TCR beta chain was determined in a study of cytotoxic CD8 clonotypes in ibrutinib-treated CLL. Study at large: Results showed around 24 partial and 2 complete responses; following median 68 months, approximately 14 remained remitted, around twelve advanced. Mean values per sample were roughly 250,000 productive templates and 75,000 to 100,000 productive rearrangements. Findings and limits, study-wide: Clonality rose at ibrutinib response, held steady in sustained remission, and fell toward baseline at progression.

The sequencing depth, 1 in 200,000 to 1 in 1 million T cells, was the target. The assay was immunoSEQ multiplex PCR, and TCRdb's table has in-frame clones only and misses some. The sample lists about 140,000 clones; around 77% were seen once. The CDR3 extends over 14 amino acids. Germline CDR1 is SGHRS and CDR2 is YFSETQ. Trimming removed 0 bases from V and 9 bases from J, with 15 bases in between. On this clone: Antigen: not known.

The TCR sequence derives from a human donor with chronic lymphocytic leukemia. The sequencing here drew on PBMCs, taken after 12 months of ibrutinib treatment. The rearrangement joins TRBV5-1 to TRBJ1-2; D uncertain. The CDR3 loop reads CASSLEAFSRRYTF. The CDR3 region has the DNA TGCGCCAGCAGCTTGGAAGCATTTTCACGGCGCTACACCTTC.